This TCR beta chain was recorded in a study of blood T cells in healthy people across ages. Whole-study findings and limits: A conclusive naive versus antigen-experienced comparison was prevented by the unsorted PBMCs.

V was pared by 1 base and J by 2 bases, with 8 bases between. This CDR3 spans 14 amino acids. The germline V gene encodes CDR1 SGDLS and CDR2 YYNGEE. With respect to this clonotype: Its antigen is unidentified.

Approximately 10 milliliters was the volume of peripheral blood drawn from each donor. A second PCR, run for roughly 7 to 12 cycles, used a sample-barcoded 5' primer plus a J-beta primer mix. The study obtained at least 3 million CDR3-containing paired-end reads from every sample. TCRdb itself ran the 5' RACE reads through MiXCR, one entry per CDR3 protein. The table records 1 million or so distinct CDR3 sequences, 20% to 25% of them present only once. The same data also went into a second study, on T cells of mothers and their children. That work adds: A few mothers and their six children, all healthy Caucasians, donated.

This chain uses TRBV9 with TRBJ2-3; D unresolved. Sequenced: blood. The receptor was isolated from a girl aged 2-10 years in good health. The CDR3 region is CASSVFMYTDTQYF. The CDR3 bases are TGTGCCAGCAGCGTATTCATGTACACAGATACGCAGTATTTT.